The clone carrying this T cell receptor (beta chain) was counted once. Its antigen remains unknown. The sample carries other DNA sequences with the same CDR3. Clones were read by immunoSEQ multiplex PCR, and TCRdb kept only the in-frame ones, dropping some. The table shows fewer than 400,000 clones, with over 55% occurring only once. The entry originates in a study of cytotoxic CD8 clonotypes in ibrutinib-treated CLL. Study overall: Across the patients, approximately 10 were relapsed/refractory, about 14 treatment-naive and 17 to 18 IGHV unmutated.

General study points: The clonality went up when patients responded to ibrutinib and dropped back toward baseline at progression.

The germline gives CDR1 SQVTM, CDR2 ANQGSEA. The CDR3 extends over 12 amino acids. Losses at the gene ends were 4 bases for V and 5 bases for J; bases not matched to a gene: 3. The source material was PBMCs, sampled after 36 months of ibrutinib treatment. The chain links TRBV29-1 to TRBJ1-1; 8 bases fit TRBD1. The receptor comes from a human donor with chronic lymphocytic leukemia. The CDR3 loop is CSVGQGRTEAFF. As DNA, the CDR3 is TGCAGCGTTGGACAGGGGAGGACTGAAGCTTTCTTT. Full variable domain (rest looked up from reference TRBV29-1 and TRBJ1-1): SAVISQKPSRDICQRGTSLTIQCQVDSQVTMMFWYRQQPGQSLTLIATANQGSEATYESGFVIDKFPISRPNLTFSTLTVSNMSPEDSSIYLCSVGQGRTEAFFGQGTRLTVV.